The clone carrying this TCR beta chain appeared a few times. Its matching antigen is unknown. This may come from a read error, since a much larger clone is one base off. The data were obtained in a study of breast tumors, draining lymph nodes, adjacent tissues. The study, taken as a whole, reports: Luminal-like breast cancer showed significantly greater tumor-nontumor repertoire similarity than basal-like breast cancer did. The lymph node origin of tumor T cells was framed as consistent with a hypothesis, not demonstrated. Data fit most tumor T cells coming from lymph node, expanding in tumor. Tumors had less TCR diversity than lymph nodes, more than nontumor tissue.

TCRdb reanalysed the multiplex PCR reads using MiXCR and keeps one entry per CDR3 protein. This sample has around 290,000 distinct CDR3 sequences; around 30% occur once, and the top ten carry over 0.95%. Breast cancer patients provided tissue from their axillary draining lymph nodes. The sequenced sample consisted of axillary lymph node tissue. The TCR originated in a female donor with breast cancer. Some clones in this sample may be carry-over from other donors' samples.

The CDR3 is CASRPGTGLPYGYPF. The DNA of the CDR3 is TGTGCCAGCAGGCCCGGGACAGGGCTCCCGTATGGCTACCCCTTC. J is TRBJ1-2 and V is TRBV7-9; 9 bases align to TRBD1. CDR1 and CDR2 (germline): SEHNR, FQNEAQ (reference sequence). The CDR3 sequence is 15 residues long.